This TCR beta chain was documented in a study of blood T cells in healthy people across ages (dated by TCRdb to the mid-2010s). With regard to the full study: In model experiments, roughly one uniquely barcoded TCR beta cDNA molecule per two T cells was captured by template switching. Four age groups were formed from the donors: young (average approximately 16 years), middle-aged (around 37), aged (around 68) and long-lived (around 80). To avoid experimental bias, donors of different ages were distributed randomly across sequencing lanes. The study measured age-related changes in TCR beta repertoire diversity using deep sequencing normalized with unique cDNA molecular identifiers. For two donors (one aged 18 to 29 and one aged 80 or older), the study analyzed two additional independent replicas of 1 million unique cDNA reads from the same blood draw. The paper as a whole reports these results and caveats: Compared with the aged group, the long-lived group had more naive CD4+ T cells, fewer expanded clones and increased TCR diversity, a pattern suggesting age selection. Estimates of total diversity based on one million sequenced T cells were regarded as lower bounds and as underestimates. Conclusive comparison of naive and antigen-experienced compartments was prevented by the profiling of bulk unsorted PBMCs. Observed TCR beta diversity per million T cells fell roughly linearly with age, and a significant reduction was already apparent by age around 40. A strong correlation was found between observed TCR beta diversity and the percentage of naive T cells measured by flow cytometry. Donor CMV infection status was unknown, potentially confounding age-related changes in expanded clonotypes.

Taken from cysteine to phenylalanine, the CDR3 has 14 residues. The retained sequence is limited to the CDR3, 42 bases, with the frame set at the first base. Looking up the germline V gene yields CDR1 SQVTM and CDR2 ANQGSEA. Germline trimming amounts to 6 bases on V and 3 bases on J, with 11 as the count of junction bases outside the gene matches. The protocol used for the library was 5' RACE. The data were produced on an Illumina HiSeq 2500. A second about 6 to 11 cycle PCR used a sample-barcoded 5' primer and a J-beta primer mix. A unique molecular identifier was introduced onto each TCR beta cDNA molecule by a template-switch 5' adaptor carrying 12 random nucleotides. At least 2.5 million CDR3-containing paired-end reads were obtained from each sample. The Mint cDNA synthesis kit, primed by a TRBC-specific oligonucleotide, was used to synthesize first-strand cDNA from all RNA. After uracil-DNA glycosylase treatment, a first 18-cycle PCR used universal primers M1SS and BC2_uni_R on all cDNA. In the original analysis: Each sample was normalized by randomly selecting 1 million high-quality reads, each carrying a distinct molecular identifier. Reads with shared molecular identifiers were discarded instead of being binned into consensus sequences. MiTCR, run with a Q25 quality threshold and the strictest error-elimination algorithm, handled CDR3 identification, clonotype clustering and error correction. A nonparametric unseen species model using Euler transformation provided a lower-bound estimate of total TCR beta diversity. TCRdb reworked the public reads: Q25 trimming with fastp, MiXCR clone assembly, productive beta chains retained. Rows merge per CDR3 protein into single entries with the most common DNA and genes. TCRdb, not the original authors, processed these V and J calls. The sample profile shows some 690,000 distinct CDR3 sequences; approximately 22% of them were found once. Roughly a fifth of the sample goes to the ten largest clones.

Systemically healthy Caucasian individuals from Russia, 39 in total and aged roughly 6 to 100 years, were included as donors. Each donor gave approximately 9.4 milliliters of peripheral blood, drawn into EDTA-treated Vacutainer tubes. Ficoll-Paque density-gradient centrifugation was used to isolate PBMCs, with at least 7 million per sample. Trizol reagent was used to extract total RNA from PBMCs, with at least 5 micrograms per sample. For every donor, flow cytometry on a PBMC aliquot measured the percentage of naive CD45RAhigh/CD27high T cells. Details on this clonotype: What antigen it recognizes has not been identified. Base qualities were left out, and no much larger clone turns up one base away.

Sample: blood. The sequence derives from an older man in good health. The rearrangement joined TRBV29-1 to TRBJ2-7; 7 central nucleotides agree with TRBD2. The CDR3 region: CSVGGISNNYEQYF. The DNA sequence is as follows: TGCAGCGTGGGGGGGATTTCGAATAACTACGAGCAGTACTTC.